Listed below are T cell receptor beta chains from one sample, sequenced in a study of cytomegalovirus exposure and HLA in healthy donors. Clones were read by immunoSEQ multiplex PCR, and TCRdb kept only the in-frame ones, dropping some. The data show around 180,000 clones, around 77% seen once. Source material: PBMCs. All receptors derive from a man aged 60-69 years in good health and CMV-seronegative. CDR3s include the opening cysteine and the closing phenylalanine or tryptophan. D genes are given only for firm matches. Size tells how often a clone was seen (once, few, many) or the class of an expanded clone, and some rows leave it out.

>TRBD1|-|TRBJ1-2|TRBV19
TGTGCCAGTAGTCCCAGGACAGGGGGCGATGGATATGGCTACACCTTC
CASSPRTGGDGYGYTF
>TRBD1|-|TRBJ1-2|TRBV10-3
TGTGCCACCGAGGGACAGGGAGAAGGCTACACCTTC
CATEGQGEGYTF
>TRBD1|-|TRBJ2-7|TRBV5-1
TGCGCCAGCAACCCCCGGGACAGGGGTGGCGAGCAGTACTTC
CASNPRDRGGEQYF
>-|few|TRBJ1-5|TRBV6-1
TGTGCCAGCAGTGAAGCCGGGGGAAGACAGCCCCAGCATTTT
CASSEAGGRQPQHF
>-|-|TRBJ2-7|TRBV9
TGTGCCAGCAGCGGAGGGAGTTCCGTTACCTACGAGCAGTACTTC
CASSGGSSVTYEQYF
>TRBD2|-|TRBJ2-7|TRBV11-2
TGTGCCAGCAGCTCTCCGACTAGCTTCGAGCAGTACTTC
CASSSPTSFEQYF
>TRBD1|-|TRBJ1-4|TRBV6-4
TGTGCCACCAGTCGGGACAGCCTTAATGAAAAACTGTTTTTT
CATSRDSLNEKLFF
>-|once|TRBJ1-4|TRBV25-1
TGTGCCAGCAGTGAACCCAAGGGGTCAACTAATGAAAAACTGTTTTTT
CASSEPKGSTNEKLFF
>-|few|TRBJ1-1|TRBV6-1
TGTGCCAGCAGTGAAGGACATTGGAACACTGAAGCTTTCTTT
CASSEGHWNTEAFF
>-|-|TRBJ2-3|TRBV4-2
TGTGCCAGCAGCCACCCTGCCAGGGCAGATACGCAGTATTTT
CASSHPARADTQYF
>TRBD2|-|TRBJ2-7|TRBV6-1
TGTGCCAGCAGTGAGGCGGGGGGAACCGAGCAGTACTTC
CASSEAGGTEQYF
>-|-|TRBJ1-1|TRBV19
TGTGCCAGTAGTATAGGGTTCGCAAGGGGTGGCGGGAACACTGAAGCTTTCTTT
CASSIGFARGGGNTEAFF
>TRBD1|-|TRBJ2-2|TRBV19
TGTGCCAGTAGTACGGGACAGGGGGCTGGCGGGGAGCTGTTTTTT
CASSTGQGAGGELFF
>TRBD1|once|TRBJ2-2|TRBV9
TGTGCCAGCAGCGTCGATCCCCTGACAGGGGGGAAAACCGGGGAGCTGTTTTTT
CASSVDPLTGGKTGELFF
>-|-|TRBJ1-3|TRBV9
TGTGCCAGCAGCGTAGGGAACGCGAGGTCCTCTGGAAACACCATATATTTT
CASSVGNARSSGNTIYF
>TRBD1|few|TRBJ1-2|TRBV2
TGTGCCAGCAACCGAGCCGGGACAGCCTTCTATGGCTACACCTTC
CASNRAGTAFYGYTF
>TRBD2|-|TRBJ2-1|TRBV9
TGTGCCAGCAGCGTAGTCGATAGCGGGCCCACCGGCTCAGAGCAGTTCTTC
CASSVVDSGPTGSEQFF
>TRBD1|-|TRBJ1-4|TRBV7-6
TGTGCCAGCAGCCCTACAGGGGCGGTTAATGAAAAACTGTTTTTT
CASSPTGAVNEKLFF
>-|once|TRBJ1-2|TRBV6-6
TGTGCCAGCAGTCTTACACAGGGAAACTATGGCTACCCCTTC
CASSLTQGNYGYPF
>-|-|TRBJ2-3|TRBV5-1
TGCGCCAGCAGATCAGGGAGCACAGATACGCAGTATTTT
CASRSGSTDTQYF
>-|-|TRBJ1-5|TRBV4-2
TGTGCCAGCAGCCAAGGCAGGTTCAATCAGCCCCAGCATTTT
CASSQGRFNQPQHF
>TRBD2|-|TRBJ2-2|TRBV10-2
TGCGCCAGCAGTGAGTGGTATTGGACTAGCGAGAACACCGGGGAGCTGTTTTTT
CASSEWYWTSENTGELFF
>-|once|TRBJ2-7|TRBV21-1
TGTGCCAGCAGCAAAGATTGGGGGCGTCCTCTTGACGAGCAGTACTTC
CASSKDWGRPLDEQYF
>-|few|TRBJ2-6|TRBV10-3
TGTGCCATCACACAGTCTGGGGCCAACGTCCTGACTTTC
CAITQSGANVLTF
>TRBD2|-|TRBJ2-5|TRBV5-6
TGTGCCAGCGGTCTAGCGGAAGAGACCCAGTACTTC
CASGLAEETQYF
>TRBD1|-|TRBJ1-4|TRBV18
TGTGCCAGCTCACCCTCCACAGGGGGCGATGAAAAACTGTTTTTT
CASSPSTGGDEKLFF
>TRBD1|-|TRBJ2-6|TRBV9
TGTGCCACGACAGGGGGCTCTGGGGCCAACGTCCTGACTTTC
CATTGGSGANVLTF
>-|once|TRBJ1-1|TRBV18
TGTGCCAGCTCAGACAGAGCTAAGAACACTGAAGCTTTCTTT
CASSDRAKNTEAFF
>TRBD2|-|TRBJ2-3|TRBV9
TGTGCCAGCGGGGGGGGTAGGGCTGCGCAGTATTTT
CASGGGRAAQYF
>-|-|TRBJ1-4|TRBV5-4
TGTGCCAGCAGCTTGGGCAGGGTTAATGAAAAACTGTTTTTT
CASSLGRVNEKLFF
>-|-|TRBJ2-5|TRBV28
TGTGCCAGCAGCCGCGGGACAGAGAGGCAAGAGACCCAGTACTTC
CASSRGTERQETQYF
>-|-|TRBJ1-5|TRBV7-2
TGTGCCAGCAGCTTAGGCCAGGGAAAGGATCAGCCCCAGCATTTT
CASSLGQGKDQPQHF
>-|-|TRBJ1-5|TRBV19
TGTGCCAGTAGTATGAACAGTGAAGGGCCCCAGCATTTT
CASSMNSEGPQHF
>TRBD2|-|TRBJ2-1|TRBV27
TGTGCCAGCAGTCGGCGACTAGCTTTCTACAATGAGCAGTTCTTC
CASSRRLAFYNEQFF
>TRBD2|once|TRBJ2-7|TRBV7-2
TGTGCCAGCAGCTCGCCAACTAGCGGGAGGGGGTACGAGCAGTACTTC
CASSSPTSGRGYEQYF
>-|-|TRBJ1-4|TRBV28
TGTGCCAGCAGTCGCGGGGGGGCTAATGAAAAACTGTTTTTT
CASSRGGANEKLFF
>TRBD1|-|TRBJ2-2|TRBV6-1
TGTGCCAGCAGTGGTGACAGGGAGTACACCGGGGAGCTGTTTTTT
CASSGDREYTGELFF
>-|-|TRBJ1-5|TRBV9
TGTGCCAGCAGCGTAGGAGATAATAGCAATCAGCCCCAGCATTTT
CASSVGDNSNQPQHF
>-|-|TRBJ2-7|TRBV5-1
TGCGCCAGCAGCTTCAATGGGGAGATCAGCTCCTACGAGCAGTACTTC
CASSFNGEISSYEQYF
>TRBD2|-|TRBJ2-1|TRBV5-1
TGCGCCAGCAGCTTGGTCCCTAGCGGGGTCAGCTCCTACAATGAGCAGTTCTTC
CASSLVPSGVSSYNEQFF